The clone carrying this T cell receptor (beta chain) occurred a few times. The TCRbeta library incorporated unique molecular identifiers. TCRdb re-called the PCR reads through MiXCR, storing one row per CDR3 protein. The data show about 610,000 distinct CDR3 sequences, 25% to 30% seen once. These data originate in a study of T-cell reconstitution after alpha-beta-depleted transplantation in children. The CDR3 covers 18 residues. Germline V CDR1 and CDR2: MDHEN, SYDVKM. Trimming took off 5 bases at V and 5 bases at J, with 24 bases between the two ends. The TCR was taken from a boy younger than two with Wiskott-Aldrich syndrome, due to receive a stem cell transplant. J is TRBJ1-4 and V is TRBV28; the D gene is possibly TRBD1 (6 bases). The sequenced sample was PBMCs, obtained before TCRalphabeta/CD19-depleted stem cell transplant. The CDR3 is CASSRRLPQGGPNEKLFF. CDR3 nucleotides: TGTGCCAGCAGTCGACGATTGCCACAGGGAGGCCCGAATGAAAAACTGTTTTTT. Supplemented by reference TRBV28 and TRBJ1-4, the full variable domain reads DVKVTQSSRYLVKRTGEKVFLECVQDMDHENMFWYRQDPGLGLRLIYFSYDVKMKEKGDIPEGYSVSREKKERFSLILESASTNQTSMYLCASSRRLPQGGPNEKLFFGSGTQLSVL.